This passage covers 20 T cell receptor beta chains from one sample sequenced in a study of shared clonotypes between healthy human individuals. Assay used: immunoSEQ multiplex PCR; TCRdb lists only in-frame clones, some missing. This sample has roughly 200,000 clones, with around 63% found just once. Sequenced material: memory CD4+ T cells sorted from blood. The subset denotes: CD45RA-negative fraction. All receptors derive from a young man in good health.

The chain links TRBV11-3 to TRBJ2-5; the D is unclear. The V and J ends lost 5 bases and 6 bases respectively, with 16 bases between them. The germline V gene encodes CDR1 SGHNT and CDR2 YENEEA. The CDR3 consists of 14 residues. The CDR3 nucleotides are TGTGCCAGCAGCAGATATCGTGATGAGCAGACCCAGTACTTC. Amino acids: CASSRYRDEQTQYF.

Only one count was recorded for this clone. The chain couples TRBV5-1 to TRBJ2-5; the match to TRBD2 covers 9 bases. Germline V gene lookup returns CDR1 SGHRS and CDR2 YFSETQ. Trimming took 3 bases from V and 4 from J; bases not matched to a gene: 7. The CDR3 sequence is 15 residues long. The CDR3 region is CASSYDEAGGETQYF. CDR3 sequence (DNA): TGCGCCAGCAGCTATGACGAAGCGGGAGGAGAGACCCAGTACTTC.

The chain carries TRBV27 and TRBJ1-5; D is possibly TRBD1 (5 bases). V lost 3 bases to trimming and J lost 2 bases, with 14 bases between them. Germline loops: CDR1 MNHEY, CDR2 SMNVEV (reference sequence). The CDR3 extends over 16 amino acids. The CDR3 loop reads CASSFYSSGGNQPQHF. In DNA form, the CDR3 reads TGTGCCAGCAGTTTTTATTCCTCGGGGGGCAATCAGCCCCAGCATTTT.

The chain carries TRBV5-1 and TRBJ1-1; TRBD1 aligns across 7 bases. This CDR3 spans 16 amino acids. Germline CDR1 SGHRS, CDR2 YFSETQ. V shed 0 bases, J shed 7 bases, and the junction held 12 bases outside the gene matches. In nucleotides, the CDR3 is TGCGCCAGCAGCTTGGCAGGGGGGCTGGGGGCTAGTGAAGCTTTCTTT. Its protein is CASSLAGGLGASEAFF.

The chain couples TRBV5-6 to TRBJ2-3; TRBD2 matches 7 bases. Germline loops: CDR1 SGHDT, CDR2 YYEEEE. V was clipped by 3 bases and J by 4 bases; unmatched bases: 11. The length of the CDR3 is 16 residues. CDR3 bases: TGTGCCAGCAGCTCCACCCCCGGGAGGAGGTCAGATACGCAGTATTTT. Its translation is CASSSTPGRRSDTQYF.

The V call is TRBV18, the J call TRBJ2-2; TRBD1 matches 7 bases. This CDR3 is 15 amino acids long. CDR1 is KGHSH and CDR2 is LQKENI in the germline V gene. The junction had 4 bases not matched to a gene; V was cut back by 0 bases and J by 6 bases. CDR3 in DNA: TGTGCCAGCTCACCACCTTGGCAGGGGGCCGGGGAGCTGTTTTTT. Protein product: CASSPPWQGAGELFF. Using reference TRBV18 and TRBJ2-2 for the parts outside the CDR3, the full variable domain is NAGVMQNPRHLVRRRGQEARLRCSPMKGHSHVYWYRQLPEEGLKFMVYLQKENIIDESGMPKERFSAEFPKEGPSILRIQQVVRGDSAAYFCASSPPWQGAGELFFGEGSRLTVL.

This chain links TRBV7-4 with TRBJ2-1; TRBD2 matches 7 bases. J gave up 1 base and V 4 bases, and 4 bases lay outside the gene matches. The CDR3 spans 15 residues. Germline V gene lookup returns CDR1 SGHVT and CDR2 SQSDAQ. DNA of the CDR3: TGTGCCAGCAGCTCCGGGACTAAGTCCTACAATGAGCAGTTCTTC. Residues: CASSSGTKSYNEQFF.

Written as DNA, the CDR3 is TGTGCCAGCAGGAGGGATCCTATCTACAATGAGCAGTTCTTC. Translated, it gives CASRRDPIYNEQFF. This sequence joins TRBV27 and TRBJ2-1; possibly TRBD2 for D (5 bases). The CDR3 length is 14 residues. V lost 6 bases and J lost 3, with 12 bases in between. Germline CDR1 reads MNHEY; CDR2 reads SMNVEV (reference sequence).

The rearrangement uses TRBV10-2 and TRBJ1-1, with D uncertain. Trimming took off 3 bases at V and 6 bases at J, with 8 bases between the two ends. The CDR3 is 12 residues long. Germline assignment: CDR1 WSHSY and CDR2 SAAADI. In DNA form, the CDR3 reads TGCGCCAGCAGTGAACGGGCGTCTGAAGCTTTCTTT. This codes for CASSERASEAFF.

This clone was recorded once. The V call is TRBV18, the J call TRBJ2-1, with 8 bases matching TRBD1. The CDR3 length is 15 residues. Germline V gene sequence: CDR1 KGHSH, CDR2 LQKENI. After removal of 3 bases from V and 3 bases from J, the junction contained 4 bases not matched to a gene. CDR3 nucleotide sequence: TGTGCCAGCTCACCGCGGACAGGGCTCTACAATGAGCAGTTCTTC. It yields the protein CASSPRTGLYNEQFF.

As DNA, the CDR3 is TGTGCCAGCAGCTTAATGTCAGCGGGGGGCTACGAGCAGTACTTC. It codes for CASSLMSAGGYEQYF. V and J are TRBV7-6 and TRBJ2-7, with 9 bases matching TRBD2. The germline CDR1 and CDR2 sequences are SGHVS and FNYEAQ. This CDR3 region has 15 residues. V lost 2 bases and J lost 3; bases outside the gene matches: 5.

The chain links TRBV7-8 to TRBJ1-5, with D possibly matching TRBD1 (6 bases). The germline gives CDR1 SGHVS, CDR2 FQNEAQ. Trimming stripped 5 bases from V and 0 bases from J, with 14 bases between. The CDR3 spans 16 residues. DNA for the CDR3: TGTGCCAGCAGCGCGTACAGGGATTATAGCAATCAGCCCCAGCATTTT. Encoded protein: CASSAYRDYSNQPQHF. Complete variable domain (other parts from reference TRBV7-8 and TRBJ1-5): GAGVSQSPRYKVAKRGQDVALRCDPISGHVSLFWYQQALGQGPEFLTYFQNEAQLDKSGLPSDRFFAERPEGSVSTLKIQRTQQEDSAVYLCASSAYRDYSNQPQHFGDGTRLSIL.

In its sample, this clone was seen a few times. CDR3 nucleotides: TGTGCCAGCGGAGTGGTTCCGGGGCAGCCCCAGCATTTT. Its translation is CASGVVPGQPQHF. The chain joins TRBV2 to TRBJ1-5; D unclear. Germline CDR1 SNHLY, CDR2 FYNNEI. V lost 8 bases to trimming and J lost 7 bases, with 15 bases between them. The CDR3 sequence is 13 residues long.

This clone was counted between two and nine times. V and J are TRBV19 and TRBJ2-7, with D perhaps TRBD1 (6 bases). V lost 1 base, J lost 5 bases, and 12 bases lay in between. Germline assignment: CDR1 LNHDA and CDR2 SQIVND (reference sequence). CDR3 length: 14 residues. The CDR3 protein is CASSIGGQHNEQYF. The CDR3 nucleotides read TGTGCCAGTAGTATAGGGGGACAACACAACGAGCAGTACTTC.

The chain combines TRBV28 with TRBJ1-5; possible D gene TRBD1, 5 bases. CDR3 size: 17 residues. Trimming took off 4 bases at V and 5 bases at J, with 21 bases between the two ends. Germline V gene data show CDR1 as MDHEN and CDR2 as SYDVKM. The CDR3 bases are TGTGCCAGCAGTTCGGGGCGTTCTAAATTCCCCGATCAGCCCCAGCATTTT. As protein: CASSSGRSKFPDQPQHF.

This sequence joins TRBV7-8 and TRBJ2-3; TRBD1 matches at 10 bases. J lost 0 bases, V lost 6 bases, and 3 bases had no gene match. Germline CDR1 reads SGHVS; CDR2 reads FQNEAQ. The CDR3 length is 15 residues. The CDR3 here is CASRLGQGSTDTQYF. Here the CDR3 DNA reads TGTGCCAGCAGGTTGGGACAGGGGAGCACAGATACGCAGTATTTT.

The chain has TRBV14 and TRBJ2-1; D call uncertain. V lost 8 bases, J lost 8 bases, and 10 bases lay in between. This CDR3 is 11 amino acids long. Germline CDR1 SGHDN, CDR2 FVKESK. In nucleotides, the CDR3 is TGTGCCAGCGCCTTAAGGTATGAGCAGTTCTTC. This encodes CASALRYEQFF. The full variable domain, its missing parts supplied by reference TRBV14 and TRBJ2-1, is EAGVTQFPSHSVIEKGQTVTLRCDPISGHDNLYWYRRVMGKEIKFLLHFVKESKQDESGMPNNRFLAERTGGTYSTLKVQPAELEDSGVYFCASALRYEQFFGPGTRLTVL.

To note about this clone: One end of the junction does not line up with germline, which may come from a read error. The V and J genes are TRBV20-1 and TRBJ2-5, with D hard to call. The CDR3 has 11 residues. Germline CDR1 DFQATT, CDR2 SNEGSKA (reference sequence). DNA for the CDR3: TGCAGTGCTTCCAAATCAGAGGCCCAGTACTTC. Residues: CSASKSEAQYF.

The chain joins TRBV2 to TRBJ1-5, with D unresolved. Germline V gene data show CDR1 as SNHLY and CDR2 as FYNNEI. Trimming left V 2 bases short and J 6 bases short, with 14 bases between. This CDR3 spans 15 amino acids. CDR3 coding DNA: TGTGCCAGCAGTGAACGTCGGGTCCTCGGTCAGCCCCAGCATTTT. This encodes CASSERRVLGQPQHF.

A few counts support this clone. The chain uses TRBV27 and TRBJ2-1; the match to TRBD2 covers 7 bases. In germline, CDR1 is MNHEY, CDR2 SMNVEV (reference sequence). With V trimmed by 3 bases and J by 2 bases, 1 base remained unmatched. The CDR3 extends over 14 amino acids. The CDR3 bases are TGTGCCAGCAGTTTTCGGGGGGCCTACAATGAGCAGTTCTTC. Amino acids: CASSFRGAYNEQFF.